This record concerns one T cell receptor beta chain sequence. Gene names follow the mouse nomenclature. The CDR3 is cut off 1 residue early in the read; its end comes from the germline J gene. These data originate in a study of tissue T cells after allogeneic stem cell transplantation. Germline assignment: CDR1 FNHDT and CDR2 SITEND (reference sequence). V gave up 5 bases and J gave up 4 bases; unmatched junction bases: 1. The CDR3 length is 12 residues. The assay was immunoSEQ multiplex PCR, and TCRdb's table has in-frame clones only and misses some. The profile shows more than 45,000 clones, approximately 70% of them singletons.

This chain uses TRBV19 with TRBJ2-4; 7 bases line up with TRBD2. The clonotype originates from a pool of C57BL/6 mice in good health. What was sequenced was sorted cells pooled from one or two spleens. CDR3 region: CASRGTENTLYF. Partial CDR3 DNA: TGTGCCAGCAGAGGGACTGAAAACACCTTGTAC. The full variable domain, completed using reference TRBV19 and TRBJ2-4, is GGIITQTPKFLIGQEGQKLTLKCQQNFNHDTMYWYRQDSGKGLRLIYYSITENDLQKGDLSEGYDASREKKSSFSLTVTSAQKNEMAVFLCASRGTENTLYFGAGTRLSVL.